This T cell receptor (beta chain) was recovered during a study of cytomegalovirus exposure and HLA in healthy donors. The wider study: Among the 398 genotyped donors, more than 70% were placed in the Caucasian-associated ancestry cluster.

Use of 60 Vbeta and 13 Jbeta primers characterized the PCR. Here immunoSEQ multiplex PCR was the method, and the copy in TCRdb shows in-frame clones only, minus some. The repertoire consists of 130,000 or so clones, with 77% occurring once and the leading ten covering roughly 4.2%. As concerns this clone: Its antigen is unidentified.

Findings and caveats of the study: Altogether, 170 or so TCR beta chains were recorded as cytomegalovirus-associated. Because they were indistinguishable, some V segments, including TRBV6-2 and TRBV6-3, were excluded.

The CDR3 is 16 amino acids. In germline, CDR1 is SGHTA, CDR2 FQGTGA. Trimming cost V 2 bases and J 4 bases, with 14 bases left between them. This chain connects TRBV7-3 to TRBJ2-2; a weak D match, TRBD1 (5 bases). Material: PBMCs. The sequence derives from a male donor in good health and CMV-seropositive. CDR3 sequence (DNA): TGTGCCAGCAGCTTAGGCGGCAGGGCAACCACCGGGGAGCTGTTTTTT. Amino acid sequence: CASSLGGRATTGELFF.